This is a list of T cell receptor beta chains from one sample in a study of response to subunit inactivated influenza vaccine. One entry per CDR3 protein, called by TCRdb with MiXCR from the RT-PCR reads. The sample holds about 520,000 distinct CDR3 sequences, about 10% seen once. Material: PBMCs from blood, obtained 40 to 50 days after vaccination. The source is a man over 45 who received an inactivated influenza vaccine. Each CDR3 is given with its conserved first and last residue. The D gene is left open where the match is weak. Clone size is shown for a subset of rows, as once, few, many or a class of expanded clone.

d_gene: NA
abundance: many
v_gene: TRBV4-2
j_gene: TRBJ2-7
CDR3aa: CASSQEPTPTYEQYF
CDR3nt: TGTGCCAGCAGCCAAGAACCGACGCCTACCTACGAGCAGTACTTC

d_gene: TRBD2
abundance: few
v_gene: TRBV7-2
j_gene: TRBJ2-4
CDR3aa: CASRSGTSSKNIQYF
CDR3nt: TGTGCCAGCAGATCCGGGACTAGCTCCAAAAACATTCAGTACTTC

d_gene: TRBD2
abundance: few
v_gene: TRBV6-2/TRBV6-3
j_gene: TRBJ2-7
CDR3aa: CASSYGWAGLSGSHEQYF
CDR3nt: TGTGCCAGCAGTTATGGCTGGGCAGGGCTAAGCGGGAGCCACGAGCAGTACTTC

d_gene: TRBD1
abundance: NA
v_gene: TRBV7-9
j_gene: TRBJ2-7
CDR3aa: CASSLGQSRTSSYEQYF
CDR3nt: TGTGCCAGCAGCTTGGGACAGTCCCGGACCAGCTCCTACGAGCAGTACTTC

d_gene: NA
abundance: once
v_gene: TRBV5-1
j_gene: TRBJ1-2
CDR3aa: CASSATRTVYGYTF
CDR3nt: TGCGCCAGCAGCGCGACGAGGACAGTCTATGGCTACACCTTC

d_gene: NA
abundance: many
v_gene: TRBV29-1
j_gene: TRBJ1-2
CDR3aa: CSVEGGTVYGYTF
CDR3nt: TGCAGCGTTGAAGGGGGGACGGTCTATGGCTACACCTTC

d_gene: TRBD2
abundance: few
v_gene: TRBV9
j_gene: TRBJ2-1
CDR3aa: CASSRLAGGRSEQFF
CDR3nt: TGTGCCAGCAGCCGACTAGCGGGAGGGCGGAGTGAGCAGTTCTTC

d_gene: TRBD2
abundance: many
v_gene: TRBV6-5
j_gene: TRBJ2-1
CDR3aa: CASSYSGSGVTEQFF
CDR3nt: TGTGCCAGCAGTTACTCGGGTAGCGGGGTGACGGAGCAGTTCTTC

d_gene: TRBD2
abundance: NA
v_gene: TRBV5-1
j_gene: TRBJ2-3
CDR3aa: CASSQGGGADTQYF
CDR3nt: TGCGCCAGCAGCCAGGGCGGGGGGGCAGATACGCAGTATTTT

d_gene: TRBD1
abundance: few
v_gene: TRBV9
j_gene: TRBJ2-7
CDR3aa: CASSLYGQASSYEQYF
CDR3nt: TGTGCCAGCAGCTTATACGGACAGGCGAGCTCCTACGAGCAGTACTTC

d_gene: TRBD1
abundance: NA
v_gene: TRBV6-5
j_gene: TRBJ1-5
CDR3aa: CASSYTGVNQPQHF
CDR3nt: TGTGCCAGCAGTTACACAGGGGTCAATCAGCCCCAGCATTTT

d_gene: NA
abundance: NA
v_gene: TRBV19
j_gene: TRBJ1-5
CDR3aa: CASSIASNQPQHF
CDR3nt: TGTGCCAGTAGTATAGCCAGCAATCAGCCCCAGCATTTT

d_gene: NA
abundance: few
v_gene: TRBV7-9
j_gene: TRBJ1-1
CDR3aa: CASSLAARNTEAFF
CDR3nt: TGTGCCAGCAGCTTAGCTGCGCGAAACACTGAAGCTTTCTTT

d_gene: NA
abundance: NA
v_gene: TRBV25-1
j_gene: TRBJ2-1
CDR3aa: CASSYVEGNEQFF
CDR3nt: TGTGCCAGCAGCTACGTTGAGGGCAATGAGCAGTTCTTC

d_gene: TRBD1
abundance: NA
v_gene: TRBV7-9
j_gene: TRBJ2-1
CDR3aa: CASSLDRGDVYEQFF
CDR3nt: TGTGCCAGCAGCTTAGACAGGGGGGATGTATATGAGCAGTTCTTC

d_gene: TRBD1
abundance: many
v_gene: TRBV12-3/TRBV12-4
j_gene: TRBJ2-7
CDR3aa: CASRPGTGGSYEQYF
CDR3nt: TGTGCCAGCAGACCAGGGACAGGGGGCTCCTACGAGCAGTACTTC

d_gene: NA
abundance: NA
v_gene: TRBV7-9
j_gene: TRBJ2-1
CDR3aa: CASSPGTPRNEQFF
CDR3nt: TGTGCCAGCAGCCCCGGGACCCCAAGGAATGAGCAGTTCTTC

d_gene: TRBD1
abundance: many
v_gene: TRBV12-3/TRBV12-4
j_gene: TRBJ2-7
CDR3aa: CASSPRQGLSSYEQYF
CDR3nt: TGTGCCAGCAGCCCCCGACAGGGGTTAAGCTCCTACGAGCAGTACTTC

d_gene: NA
abundance: few
v_gene: TRBV6-5
j_gene: TRBJ2-7
CDR3aa: CASSYSPALTYEQYF
CDR3nt: TGTGCCAGCAGTTACTCGCCAGCGCTCACCTACGAGCAGTACTTC

d_gene: TRBD1
abundance: many
v_gene: TRBV4-3
j_gene: TRBJ2-7
CDR3aa: CASSQGVPGTGGAYEQYF
CDR3nt: TGCGCCAGCAGCCAAGGAGTTCCCGGGACAGGGGGAGCATACGAGCAGTACTTC

d_gene: NA
abundance: many
v_gene: TRBV10-3
j_gene: TRBJ2-5
CDR3aa: CAIKKGETQYF
CDR3nt: TGTGCCATCAAAAAGGGGGAGACCCAGTACTTC

d_gene: NA
abundance: NA
v_gene: TRBV27
j_gene: TRBJ1-3
CDR3aa: CASSLSHFSGNTIYF
CDR3nt: TGTGCCAGCAGTTTAAGTCACTTCTCTGGAAACACCATATATTTT

d_gene: TRBD1
abundance: NA
v_gene: TRBV29-1
j_gene: TRBJ2-3
CDR3aa: CSVALGQGPDTQYF
CDR3nt: TGCAGCGTCGCTTTGGGACAGGGACCAGATACGCAGTATTTT

d_gene: NA
abundance: NA
v_gene: TRBV10-3
j_gene: TRBJ1-1
CDR3aa: CAISRENTEAFF
CDR3nt: TGTGCCATCAGCAGGGAGAACACTGAAGCTTTCTTT

d_gene: NA
abundance: NA
v_gene: TRBV18
j_gene: TRBJ2-2
CDR3aa: CASSPRRLNTGELFF
CDR3nt: TGTGCCAGCTCACCAAGGCGGTTGAACACCGGGGAGCTGTTTTTT

d_gene: NA
abundance: many
v_gene: TRBV20-1
j_gene: TRBJ2-5
CDR3aa: CSATPLRETQYF
CDR3nt: TGCAGTGCTACCCCACTCCGGGAGACCCAGTACTTC